The next 13 T cell receptor beta chains were all read from a single sample in a study of T cell changes during pregnancy in multiple sclerosis. This table comes from immunoSEQ multiplex PCR, and its TCRdb copy is limited to in-frame clones, with some not included. The sample gives around 97,000 clones, about nine tenths of which show up once; around 0.78% is in the top ten. Material: peripheral blood, obtained in the second trimester of pregnancy. These receptors were collected from a female donor in good health, enrolled as a control in a pregnancy study.

The chain has TRBV7-2 and TRBJ1-2, with D unclear. V was shortened by 1 base and J by 1 base, with 4 bases between the two germline ends. Germline V gene sequence: CDR1 SGHTA, CDR2 FQGNSA. CDR3 length: 13 amino acids. The CDR3: CASSLDNNYGYTF. The CDR3 region has the DNA TGTGCCAGCAGCTTAGACAATAACTATGGCTACACCTTC.

The chain carries TRBV20-1 and TRBJ1-1, with D perhaps TRBD1 (5 bases). CDR3 length: 11 amino acids. The V end was cut by 1 base, the J end by 10 bases, with 10 bases between. The germline V gene has CDR1 DFQATT and CDR2 SNEGSKA (reference sequence). CDR3 region: CSARVGGGAFF. The CDR3 nucleotides read TGCAGTGCTAGAGTGGGGGGGGGAGCTTTCTTT.

V usage is TRBV13 and J usage is TRBJ1-1, with a tentative D call TRBD1 (5 bases). With 5 bases removed from V and 5 bases from J, the gap between germline ends came to 15 bases. The CDR3 extends over 14 amino acids. Germline V CDR1 and CDR2: PRHDT, FYEKMQ (reference sequence). The CDR3 region is CASSLLGEATEAFF. The DNA for the CDR3 is TGTGCCAGCAGCCTCCTGGGGGAGGCGACTGAAGCTTTCTTT.

This chain uses TRBV27 with TRBJ2-5; D remains ambiguous. The V gene's germline CDR1 is MNHEY and CDR2 SMNVEV (reference sequence). The length of the CDR3 is 14 residues. V dropped 0 bases and J dropped 5 bases, with 10 bases sitting between them. The CDR3 spells CASSLSAGYETQYF. In DNA form, the CDR3 reads TGTGCCAGCAGTTTATCGGCAGGATATGAGACCCAGTACTTC.

This chain uses TRBV14 with TRBJ2-2; D might be TRBD1 (5 bases). Germline CDR1 is SGHDN and CDR2 is FVKESK. With 4 bases removed from V and 3 bases from J, the gap between germline ends came to 12 bases. This CDR3 comprises 15 residues. In DNA form, the CDR3 reads TGTGCCAGCAGCCGGGGCGATCCGGACACCGGGGAGCTGTTTTTT. The encoded protein is CASSRGDPDTGELFF.

In nucleotides, the CDR3 is TGTGCCAGTAGTATCGGTAATAATTCACCCCTCCACTTT. Translating it yields CASSIGNNSPLHF. The V gene is TRBV19, the J gene TRBJ1-6; D ambiguous. The CDR3 runs 13 residues. V lost 3 bases and J lost 5, with 5 bases in between. The germline gives CDR1 LNHDA, CDR2 SQIVND (reference sequence).

The chain has TRBV6-1 and TRBJ2-3, with D perhaps matching TRBD1 (5 bases). V was shortened by 8 bases and J by 4 bases, with 19 bases between the two germline ends. This CDR3 comprises 15 residues. Looked up from germline, CDR1 is MNHNS and CDR2 is SASEGT. The CDR3 DNA is TGTGCCAGCCATCCTGTCTGGGGCCGTGCAGATACGCAGTATTTT. Residues: CASHPVWGRADTQYF.

CDR3 sequence: CASSWGGSGYTF. For the CDR3, the DNA is TGTGCCAGCAGTTGGGGAGGGTCTGGCTACACCTTC. The V gene is TRBV25-1, the J gene TRBJ1-2, with D unclear. There are 12 residues in the CDR3. Germline CDR1 is MGHDK and CDR2 is SYGVNS. Trimming left V 5 bases short and J 7 bases short, with 11 bases between.

The V call is TRBV2, the J call TRBJ2-2, with D possibly TRBD2 on 5 matching bases. Germline CDR1 and CDR2: SNHLY and FYNNEI. CDR3 length equals 14 residues. V dropped 4 bases and J dropped 1 base, with 7 bases sitting between them. The CDR3 DNA sequence: TGTGCCAGCAGTGCTGCGGGGAACACCGGGGAGCTGTTTTTT. Its translation: CASSAAGNTGELFF.

The gene calls are TRBV2 and TRBJ2-7, with 10 nucleotides matching TRBD2. This CDR3 has 16 residues. With V trimmed by 7 bases and J by 2 bases, 11 bases remained unmatched. The germline V gene has CDR1 SNHLY and CDR2 FYNNEI. CDR3 DNA: TGTGCCAGCAATGGCATAGCGGGGGGTAAGACCTACGAGCAGTACTTC. Its protein product is CASNGIAGGKTYEQYF.

The V gene is TRBV6-5, the J gene TRBJ1-5; 9 bases are a match to TRBD1. Germline CDR1 is MNHEY and CDR2 is SVGAGI. The CDR3 runs to 14 residues. Trimming at V came to 6 bases and at J to 6 bases, leaving 6 bases not matched to a gene. This chain's CDR3 is CASRPGQGRQPQHF. The CDR3 coding sequence is TGTGCCAGCAGGCCGGGACAGGGTCGTCAGCCCCAGCATTTT.

The rearrangement uses TRBV4-1 and TRBJ1-2, with a tentative D call TRBD1 (5 bases). Germline lookup yields CDR1 MGHRA and CDR2 YSYEKL. The CDR3 is made up of 16 amino acids. The V gene lost 5 bases and the J gene lost 7 bases, with 23 bases spanning the gap. In nucleotides, the CDR3 is TGCGCCAGCAGCGAGCGAAGAGCCTCAGGGATTAGTGGCTACACCTTC. Protein product: CASSERRASGISGYTF.

The V and J genes are TRBV6-5 and TRBJ1-4; D is ambiguous. The CDR3 extends over 12 amino acids. V was clipped by 4 bases and J by 6 bases, with 6 bases between them. Per the germline V gene, CDR1 is MNHEY and CDR2 is SVGAGI. The CDR3 region has the DNA TGTGCCAGCAGTTTCCGAGATGAAAAACTGTTTTTT. Its protein product is CASSFRDEKLFF.